One T cell receptor beta chain is described in this entry. Its antigen is unknown. This record comes from a study of T cells after yellow fever vaccination. Study at large: Researchers used SMART-Seq v4 Ultra Low Input to prepare fractions that had low cell numbers. Study conclusions and caveats: Weaker in magnitude, the secondary response showed a faster peak on day 5 versus 15. Any FACS-sorted repertoire could hold abundant clonotypes that contaminate it from the bulk population.

5'RACE template switching added a universal primer site and UMIs to TCR cDNA. MiXCR, applied by TCRdb to the 5' RACE reads, yields one record per CDR3 protein. The table lists about 320,000 distinct CDR3 sequences, 3.5% to 4.5% of them singletons. This CDR3 has 13 amino acids. Trimming cost V 3 bases and J 7 bases, with 10 bases left between them. The sequence was obtained from a man aged 18 to 30 who received the YFV17D yellow fever vaccine. Specimen: PBMCs, collected 15 days after the yellow fever booster vaccination. The rearrangement uses TRBV12-3 or TRBV12-4 and TRBJ1-5, with unresolved D. Here the CDR3 reads CASSFRFDQPQHF. In DNA, the CDR3 is TGTGCCAGCAGTTTCAGGTTCGACCAGCCCCAGCATTTT.